Listed here are 24 T cell receptor beta chains from one sample, sequenced in a study of T-cell reconstitution after alpha-beta-depleted transplantation in children. It was with unique molecular identifiers that the TCRbeta library was prepared. Via MiXCR, TCRdb re-called the PCR reads, giving one row per CDR3 protein. The table has over 100,000 distinct CDR3 sequences, around 7% seen once. This sample comprised PBMCs, obtained before TCRalphabeta/CD19-depleted stem cell transplant. The receptors here all came from a boy aged 2-15 years with acute lymphoblastic leukemia, due to receive a stem cell transplant.

Only a few counts were recorded for this clonotype. This chain uses TRBV7-2 with TRBJ1-2, with D possibly being TRBD1 (5 bases). The V end lost 5 bases, the J end lost 7 bases, and 17 bases lay between the germline ends. Germline CDR1 SGHTA, CDR2 FQGNSA. This CDR3 spans 14 amino acids. CDR3 loop: CASSRDGQGLGYTF. The CDR3 DNA follows: TGTGCCAGCAGCCGAGACGGACAAGGGCTTGGCTACACCTTC.

The table lists this clonotype with many counts. The CDR3 loop is CASSIDQSYNEQFF. DNA for the CDR3: TGTGCCAGTAGTATAGATCAGAGCTACAATGAGCAGTTCTTC. The chain joins TRBV19 to TRBJ2-1; D remains unclear. Germline assignment: CDR1 LNHDA and CDR2 SQIVND (reference sequence). CDR3 length: 14 amino acids. V was pared by 0 bases and J by 3 bases, with 6 bases between.

This clonotype was detected many times. The genes are TRBV6-1 and TRBJ2-7; maybe TRBD1 (5 bases). CDR1 and CDR2 (germline): MNHNS, SASEGT. Trimming took 7 bases from V and 0 from J, leaving 10 bases between them. The CDR3 is made up of 13 amino acids. The chain's CDR3 is CASTGSSSYEQYF. The CDR3 DNA is TGTGCCAGCACAGGGTCGAGCTCCTACGAGCAGTACTTC.

This clonotype was counted a single time. This chain uses TRBV20-1 with TRBJ2-3; the match to TRBD2 covers 9 bases. V was pared by 7 bases and J by 2 bases, with 13 bases of the junction left unmatched. This CDR3 spans 16 amino acids. Germline V gene data show CDR1 as DFQATT and CDR2 as SNEGSKA (reference sequence). The CDR3 here is CSVRGQAGGFTDTQYF. The CDR3, as DNA: TGCAGTGTGAGGGGCCAGGCGGGGGGGTTCACAGATACGCAGTATTTT.

This clonotype was seen a few times. The rearrangement links TRBV7-3 to TRBJ2-5, with TRBD1 matching over 9 bases. The trim removed 4 bases at V and 5 bases at J, leaving 8 bases unmatched. Looked up from germline, CDR1 is SGHTA and CDR2 is FQGTGA. The CDR3 contains 15 residues. The CDR3 DNA reads as TGTGCCAGCAGCTCAGGGGGCGGACAGGGGGAGACCCAGTACTTC. Translated, it gives CASSSGGGQGETQYF.

This clonotype was seen many times. The chain carries TRBV4-1 and TRBJ2-7; D unclear. CDR3 size: 14 residues. V dropped 0 bases and J dropped 2 bases, with 8 bases sitting between them. The V gene's germline CDR1 is MGHRA and CDR2 YSYEKL. The DNA of the CDR3 is TGCGCCAGCAGCCAAGATGGCAGTACCTACGAGCAGTACTTC. Translation gives CASSQDGSTYEQYF.

The chain has TRBV27 and TRBJ1-5, with 8 bases aligning to TRBD1. From germline, CDR1 is MNHEY and CDR2 SMNVEV (reference sequence). CDR3 length: 16 residues. Germline trimming cut 4 bases from V and 0 bases from J; bases unmatched to any gene: 5. This chain's CDR3 is CASSSYRGSSNQPQHF. The DNA for the CDR3 is TGTGCCAGCAGTTCCTACAGGGGGAGTAGCAATCAGCCCCAGCATTTT.

A word on this clonotype: The junction differs from germline at one of its ends, possibly a read error. The chain carries TRBV7-8 and TRBJ2-4; weak D call: TRBD2 (5 bases). CDR1 and CDR2 from the germline V gene are SGHVS and FQNEAQ. CDR3 length: 12 residues. CDR3 sequence: CASSLEVGELDF. CDR3 nucleotides: TGTGCCAGCAGCTTAGAGGTCGGGGAGTTGGACTTC.

V usage is TRBV11-1 and J usage is TRBJ1-2; D is possibly TRBD1 (6 bases). V lost 1 base and J lost 7, with 13 bases in between. CDR3 size: 14 residues. CDR1 is SGHAT and CDR2 is FQDESV in the germline V gene (reference sequence). The CDR3, as DNA: TGTGCCAGCAGCTTAGAGGGGGGAAGCGGTGGCTACACCTTC. This gives the protein CASSLEGGSGGYTF. Combining the CDR3 with reference TRBV11-1 and TRBJ1-2 gives the whole variable domain EAEVAQSPRYKITEKSQAVAFWCDPISGHATLYWYRQILGQGPELLVQFQDESVVDDSQLPKDRFSAERLKGVDSTLKIQPAELGDSAMYLCASSLEGGSGGYTFGSGTRLTVV.

This clonotype was seen a handful of times. The gene calls are TRBV4-1 and TRBJ1-2, with 7 bases that match TRBD1. The CDR3 sequence is 18 residues long. V trimming: 0 bases; J trimming: 0 bases; junction bases outside the gene matches: 10. Germline values: CDR1 MGHRA, CDR2 YSYEKL. CDR3 residues: CASSQESQGNPANYGYTF. In DNA form, the CDR3 reads TGCGCCAGCAGCCAAGAATCACAGGGGAACCCTGCTAACTATGGCTACACCTTC.

The chain employs TRBV29-1 and TRBJ2-1; 10 bases fit TRBD1. V trimming: 4 bases; J trimming: 4 bases; junction bases outside the gene matches: 4. The germline V gene encodes CDR1 SQVTM and CDR2 ANQGSEA. The CDR3 contains 14 residues. The CDR3 sequence is CSVGGQGGYNEQFF. The CDR3 DNA reads TGCAGCGTTGGAGGACAGGGGGGGTACAATGAGCAGTTCTTC.

The sample holds a few counts of this clonotype. The V gene is TRBV24-1, the J gene TRBJ2-7; 8 bases map to TRBD1. V dropped 5 bases and J dropped 3; count of bases not matched to a gene: 11. The CDR3 spans 16 residues. Germline CDR1 reads KGHDR; CDR2 reads SFDVKD. CDR3 sequence: CATSAPGQDSYYEQYF. CDR3 nucleotide sequence: TGTGCCACCAGTGCCCCGGGACAGGATTCATACTACGAGCAGTACTTC.

The chain employs TRBV4-3 and TRBJ2-7; TRBD1 aligns across 7 bases. CDR1 is LGHNA and CDR2 is YSLEER in the germline V gene. This CDR3 has 15 residues. The junction had 7 bases not matched to a gene; V was cut back by 2 bases and J by 3 bases. As DNA, the CDR3 is TGCGCCAGCAGCCAATACACCGGGACAGACTACGAGCAGTACTTC. Its protein is CASSQYTGTDYEQYF.

The sample holds a few counts of this clonotype. The rearrangement joins TRBV28 to TRBJ1-1; D not certain. The CDR3 loop spans 13 amino acids. V gave up 6 bases and J gave up 1 base, with 9 bases separating them. CDR1 is MDHEN, CDR2 SYDVKM, per germline. The CDR3 protein is CASSRRGNTEAFF. The CDR3 DNA is TGTGCCAGCAGCCGGCGGGGGAACACTGAAGCTTTCTTT.

This clonotype has more than one count but fewer than ten. The rearrangement joins TRBV5-6 to TRBJ2-3; tentatively, D is TRBD2 (5 bases). V shed 4 bases and J shed 4 bases, with 16 bases lying between them. CDR1 is SGHDT, CDR2 YYEEEE, per germline. This CDR3 region has 15 residues. As DNA, the CDR3 is TGTGCCAGCAGCCAGAGGGTCCTCCGAGCAGATACGCAGTATTTT. It codes for CASSQRVLRADTQYF.

This rearrangement joins TRBV6-4 to TRBJ2-6; D not certain. The V and J ends lost 0 bases and 0 bases respectively, with 9 bases between them. This CDR3 has 17 residues. CDR1 MRHNA and CDR2 SNTAGT come from the germline V gene. The CDR3 loop reads CASSDSNGPSGANVLTF. The CDR3 bases are TGTGCCAGCAGTGACTCTAATGGTCCCTCTGGGGCCAACGTCCTGACTTTC.

This clonotype was counted ten times or more. V gene TRBV2 combines with J gene TRBJ2-7; 9 bases are a match to TRBD1. Trimming cost V 2 bases and J 6 bases; bases outside gene matches: 5. CDR3 length: 14 amino acids. Germline-derived CDR1 and CDR2 are SNHLY and FYNNEI. CDR3 loop: CASSEPTGGSEQYF. The DNA for the CDR3 is TGTGCCAGCAGTGAACCGACAGGGGGTTCCGAGCAGTACTTC. Together with reference TRBV2 and TRBJ2-7, the CDR3 gives the full variable domain: EPEVTQTPSHQVTQMGQEVILRCVPISNHLYFYWYRQILGQKVEFLVSFYNNEISEKSEIFDDQFSVERPDGSNFTLKIRSTKLEDSAMYFCASSEPTGGSEQYFGPGTRLTVT.

This rearrangement joins TRBV5-8 to TRBJ2-5; D remains ambiguous. The CDR3 consists of 15 residues. The V gene's germline CDR1 is SGHTS and CDR2 YDEGEE. The V end lost 1 base, the J end lost 2 bases, and 12 bases lay between the germline ends. The CDR3 is CASSLLEPAQETQYF. Here the CDR3 DNA reads TGTGCCAGCAGCTTGTTAGAACCGGCGCAAGAGACCCAGTACTTC.

This clonotype was detected only a few times. The chain is built from TRBV18 and TRBJ2-5, with D possibly matching TRBD2 (5 bases). Per the germline V gene, CDR1 is KGHSH and CDR2 is LQKENI. There are 14 residues in the CDR3. Trimming cost V 3 bases and J 3 bases, with 11 bases left between them. The chain's CDR3 is CASSPRTSKETQYF. In DNA, the CDR3 is TGTGCCAGCTCACCCAGGACTTCTAAAGAGACCCAGTACTTC.

There are many counts of this clonotype. This chain links TRBV5-6 with TRBJ2-3, with D perhaps matching TRBD2 (5 bases). Germline CDR1 reads SGHDT; CDR2 reads YYEEEE. CDR3 length equals 15 residues. Trimming removed 0 bases from V and 5 bases from J, with 13 bases in between. This CDR3 reads CASSLGVARIDTQYF. The CDR3 DNA reads TGTGCCAGCAGCTTGGGGGTAGCGAGGATAGATACGCAGTATTTT.

This clonotype was found many times. The chain couples TRBV4-3 to TRBJ2-5; 12 bases line up with TRBD2. V shed 0 bases and J 5 bases; nucleotides not matched to a gene: 10. The CDR3 has 18 amino acids. Germline assignment: CDR1 LGHNA and CDR2 YSLEER. In DNA, the CDR3 is TGCGCCAGCAGCCAAGATGGGGCTAGCGGGGGGGCCTGGGAGACCCAGTACTTC. Protein sequence: CASSQDGASGGAWETQYF.

Only a few counts were recorded for this clonotype. The chain has TRBV3-1 and TRBJ2-3; no definite D call. Germline V gene sequence: CDR1 LGHDT, CDR2 YNNKEL (reference sequence). The CDR3 is 13 residues long. V shed 4 bases and J shed 5 bases, with 10 bases lying between them. CDR3 residues: CASSPSSQDTQYF. DNA of the CDR3: TGTGCCAGCAGCCCCTCGTCGCAAGATACGCAGTATTTT.

The chain employs TRBV19 and TRBJ1-2; weak D call: TRBD1 (5 bases). In germline, CDR1 is LNHDA, CDR2 SQIVND (reference sequence). The CDR3 runs to 15 residues. V was trimmed by 5 bases and J by 0 bases, leaving 13 bases between them. CDR3 sequence (DNA): TGTGCCAGTAGTCCTACGACAGATCCTAACTATGGCTACACCTTC. Translating gives CASSPTTDPNYGYTF.

In its sample, this clonotype was seen a few times. The chain combines TRBV7-9 with TRBJ1-4; no clear D gene. Germline lookup yields CDR1 SEHNR and CDR2 FQNEAQ (reference sequence). V dropped 6 bases and J dropped 2 bases, with 19 bases sitting between them. There are 17 residues in the CDR3. CDR3 region: CASRSPGGGFTNEKLFF. CDR3 coding DNA: TGTGCCAGCAGATCCCCGGGAGGAGGGTTCACTAATGAAAAACTGTTTTTT.